This T cell receptor beta chain was profiled in a study of a mutant IDH1 vaccine in newly diagnosed glioma. Whole-study findings and limits: Altogether, about 95% of patients exhibited vaccine-induced immune responses.

Only in-frame clones appear in the TCRdb table, and some are missing; sequencing was by immunoSEQ multiplex PCR. The data contain tens of thousands of clones, approximately 86% of them singletons. Regarding time point: week 35, safety follow-up. What each vaccine dose contained was 300 ug of mutant IDH1 20-mer peptide, accompanied by topical imiquimod. New WHO grade 3 or 4 astrocytomas that were IDH1-mutant and ATRX-lost had been found in donors. Trimming at V came to 0 bases and at J to 4 bases, leaving 0 bases not matched to a gene. CDR1 is SGHDT, CDR2 YYEEEE, per germline. The CDR3 runs 14 residues. A word on this clone: Its antigen remains unidentified. The sample holds other DNA sequences that translate to the same CDR3.

The source material was PBMCs, sampled from a glioma patient whose treatment included an IDH1 peptide vaccine. J is TRBJ1-2 and V is TRBV5-6, with 10 bases that match TRBD1. This TCR came from a man in his thirties or forties with glioma. The CDR3 DNA follows: TGTGCCAGCAGCTTGGGGGACAGGGGCTATGGCTACACCTTC. Protein sequence: CASSLGDRGYGYTF.